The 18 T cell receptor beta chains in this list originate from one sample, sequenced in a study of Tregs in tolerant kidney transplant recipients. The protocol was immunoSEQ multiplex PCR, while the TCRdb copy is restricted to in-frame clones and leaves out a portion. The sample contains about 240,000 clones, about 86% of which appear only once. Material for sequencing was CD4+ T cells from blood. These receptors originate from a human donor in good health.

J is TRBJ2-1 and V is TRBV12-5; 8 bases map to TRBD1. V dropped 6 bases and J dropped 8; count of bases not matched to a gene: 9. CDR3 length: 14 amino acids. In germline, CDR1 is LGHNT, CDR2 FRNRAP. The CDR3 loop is CASGPGQGADEQFF. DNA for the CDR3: TGTGCTAGTGGACCCGGACAGGGTGCGGATGAGCAGTTCTTC.

CDR3 amino acids: CASSLAGTYEQYF. The CDR3 DNA reads as TGTGCCAGCAGCTTAGCAGGAACCTACGAGCAGTACTTC. The rearrangement uses TRBV7-8 and TRBJ2-7; D is undetermined. There are 13 residues in the CDR3. The V end was cut by 0 bases, the J end by 2 bases, with 5 bases between. Germline assignment: CDR1 SGHVS and CDR2 FQNEAQ. Complete variable domain (other parts from reference TRBV7-8 and TRBJ2-7): GAGVSQSPRYKVAKRGQDVALRCDPISGHVSLFWYQQALGQGPEFLTYFQNEAQLDKSGLPSDRFFAERPEGSVSTLKIQRTQQEDSAVYLCASSLAGTYEQYFGPGTRLTVT.

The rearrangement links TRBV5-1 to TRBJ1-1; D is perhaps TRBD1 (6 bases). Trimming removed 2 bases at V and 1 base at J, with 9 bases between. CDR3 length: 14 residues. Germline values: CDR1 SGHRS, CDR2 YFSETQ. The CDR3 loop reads CASSLQGSNTEAFF. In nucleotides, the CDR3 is TGCGCCAGCAGCTTACAGGGTTCGAACACTGAAGCTTTCTTT.

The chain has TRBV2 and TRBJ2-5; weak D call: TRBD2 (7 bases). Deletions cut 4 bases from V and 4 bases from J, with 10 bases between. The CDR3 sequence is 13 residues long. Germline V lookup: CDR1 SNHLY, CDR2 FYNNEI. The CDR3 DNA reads TGTGCCAGCAGTGGAGGGGGGGGAGAGACCCAGTACTTC. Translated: CASSGGGGETQYF.

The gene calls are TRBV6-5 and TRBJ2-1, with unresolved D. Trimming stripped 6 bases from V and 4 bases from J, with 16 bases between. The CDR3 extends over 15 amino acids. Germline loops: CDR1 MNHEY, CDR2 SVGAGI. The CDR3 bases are TGTGCCAGCAGGCCCTACAATTTAGGTTACAATGAGCAGTTCTTC. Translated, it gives CASRPYNLGYNEQFF.

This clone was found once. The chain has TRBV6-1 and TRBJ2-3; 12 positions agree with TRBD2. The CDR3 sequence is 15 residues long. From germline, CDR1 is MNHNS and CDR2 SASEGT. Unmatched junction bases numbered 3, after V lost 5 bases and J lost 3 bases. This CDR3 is CASSRTSGRTDTQYF. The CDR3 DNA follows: TGTGCCAGCAGTCGTACTAGCGGGAGGACAGATACGCAGTATTTT.

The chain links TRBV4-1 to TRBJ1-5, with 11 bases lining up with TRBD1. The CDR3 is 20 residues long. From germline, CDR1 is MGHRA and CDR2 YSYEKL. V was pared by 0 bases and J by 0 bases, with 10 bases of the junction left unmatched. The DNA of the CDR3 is TGCGCCAGCAGCCAAGACCGGGACAGGGGGGCTCTATATAGCAATCAGCCCCAGCATTTT. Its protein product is CASSQDRDRGALYSNQPQHF.

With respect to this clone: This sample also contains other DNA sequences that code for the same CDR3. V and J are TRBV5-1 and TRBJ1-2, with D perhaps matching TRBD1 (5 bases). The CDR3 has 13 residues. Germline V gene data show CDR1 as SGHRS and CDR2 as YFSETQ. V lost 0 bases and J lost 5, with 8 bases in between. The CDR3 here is CASSLDGAYGYTF. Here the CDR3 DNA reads TGCGCCAGCAGCTTGGACGGGGCATATGGCTACACCTTC.

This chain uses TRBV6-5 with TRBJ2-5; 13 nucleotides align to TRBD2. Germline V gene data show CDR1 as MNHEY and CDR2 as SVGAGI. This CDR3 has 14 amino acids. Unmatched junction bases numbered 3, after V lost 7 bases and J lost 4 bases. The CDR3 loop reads CASKGLAGSETQYF. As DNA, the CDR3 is TGTGCCAGCAAGGGACTAGCGGGGTCAGAGACCCAGTACTTC.

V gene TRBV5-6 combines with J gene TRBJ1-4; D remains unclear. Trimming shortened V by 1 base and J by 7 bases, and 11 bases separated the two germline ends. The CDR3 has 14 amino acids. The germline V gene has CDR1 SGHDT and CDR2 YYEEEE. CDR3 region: CASSLKSSGEKLFF. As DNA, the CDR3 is TGTGCCAGCAGCTTGAAGAGCTCTGGTGAAAAACTGTTTTTT.

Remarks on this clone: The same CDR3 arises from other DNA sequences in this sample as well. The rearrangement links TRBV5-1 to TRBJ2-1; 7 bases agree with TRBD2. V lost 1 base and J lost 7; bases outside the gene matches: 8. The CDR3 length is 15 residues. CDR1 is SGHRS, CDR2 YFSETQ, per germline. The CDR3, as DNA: TGCGCCAGCAGCTTGTCCTGGACGGGGGGAAATGAGCAGTTCTTC. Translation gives CASSLSWTGGNEQFF.

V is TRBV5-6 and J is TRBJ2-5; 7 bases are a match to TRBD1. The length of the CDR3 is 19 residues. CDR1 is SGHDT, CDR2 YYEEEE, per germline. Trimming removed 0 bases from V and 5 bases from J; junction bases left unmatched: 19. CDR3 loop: CASSLGARGLWFDRETQYF. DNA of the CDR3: TGTGCCAGCAGCTTGGGAGCTAGGGGGCTGTGGTTCGATAGGGAGACCCAGTACTTC.

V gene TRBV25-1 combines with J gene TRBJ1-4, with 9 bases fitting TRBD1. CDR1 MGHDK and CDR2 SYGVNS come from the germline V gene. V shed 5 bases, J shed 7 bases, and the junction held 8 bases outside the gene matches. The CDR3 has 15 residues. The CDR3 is CASSNTGGASEKLFF. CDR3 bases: TGTGCCAGCAGTAACACAGGGGGCGCGAGTGAAAAACTGTTTTTT.

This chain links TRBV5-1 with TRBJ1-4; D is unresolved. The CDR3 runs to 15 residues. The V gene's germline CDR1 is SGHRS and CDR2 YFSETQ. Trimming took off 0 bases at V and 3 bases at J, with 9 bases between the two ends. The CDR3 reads CASSLDVAPNEKLFF. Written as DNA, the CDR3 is TGCGCCAGCAGCTTGGATGTAGCGCCTAATGAAAAACTGTTTTTT.

The chain's CDR3 is CASSLYRMETQYF. CDR3 nucleotides: TGTGCCAGCAGCTTATACAGAATGGAGACCCAGTACTTC. The chain is built from TRBV7-3 and TRBJ2-5; no firm D call. V was clipped by 2 bases and J by 5 bases, with 9 bases between them. The CDR3 sequence is 13 residues long. The germline V gene encodes CDR1 SGHTA and CDR2 FQGTGA.

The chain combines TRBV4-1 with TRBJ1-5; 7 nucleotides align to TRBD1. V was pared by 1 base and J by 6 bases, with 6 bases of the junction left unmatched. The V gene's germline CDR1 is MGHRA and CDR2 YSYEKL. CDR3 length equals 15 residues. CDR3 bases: TGCGCCAGCAGCCAAGTTCACAGGGGAAGTCAGCCCCAGCATTTT. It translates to CASSQVHRGSQPQHF.

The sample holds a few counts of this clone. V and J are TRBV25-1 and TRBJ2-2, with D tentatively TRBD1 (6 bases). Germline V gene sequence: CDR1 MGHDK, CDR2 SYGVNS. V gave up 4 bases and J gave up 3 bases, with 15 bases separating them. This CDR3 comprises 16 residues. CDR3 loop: CASSGQDSYYTGELFF. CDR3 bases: TGTGCCAGCAGTGGCCAGGACAGTTACTACACCGGGGAGCTGTTTTTT.

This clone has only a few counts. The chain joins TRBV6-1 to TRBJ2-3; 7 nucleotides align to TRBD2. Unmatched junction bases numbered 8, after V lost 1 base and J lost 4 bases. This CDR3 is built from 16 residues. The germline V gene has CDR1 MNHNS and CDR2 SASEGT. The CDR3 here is CASSEGIAGLADTQYF. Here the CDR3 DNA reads TGTGCCAGCAGTGAAGGCATAGCGGGTCTCGCAGATACGCAGTATTTT.